This entry lists 24 T cell receptor beta chains sequenced from one sample in a study of cytomegalovirus exposure and HLA in healthy donors. Primers for the PCR totalled 60 Vbeta and 13 Jbeta. Assay: immunoSEQ multiplex PCR; the TCRdb copy retains only in-frame clones and omits some. Altogether roughly 160,000 clones are present, around 88% being singletons, with the ten largest covering 0.65% to 0.9%. The sample taken for sequencing was PBMCs. These receptors were obtained from a woman in her twenties or thirties in good health and CMV-seronegative.

The chain is built from TRBV29-1 and TRBJ2-5; D gene uncertain. The CDR3 covers 13 residues. Trimming cost V 6 bases and J 1 base, with 12 bases left between them. Germline assignment: CDR1 SQVTM and CDR2 ANQGSEA. The CDR3 region is CSVARSFQETQYF. The CDR3 region has the DNA TGCAGCGTCGCCCGCAGTTTCCAAGAGACCCAGTACTTC.

This rearrangement joins TRBV11-2 to TRBJ1-1; tentatively, D is TRBD1 (5 bases). The length of the CDR3 is 13 residues. V lost 1 base and J 8 bases, leaving 11 bases between the germline ends. Germline loops: CDR1 SGHAT, CDR2 FQNNGV. The CDR3 nucleotides are TGTGCCAGCAGCTTAGTGGTGGGGGGGGAAGCTTTCTTT. Protein: CASSLVVGGEAFF.

V is TRBV27 and J is TRBJ2-1; 9 nucleotides agree with TRBD2. Per the germline V gene, CDR1 is MNHEY and CDR2 is SMNVEV (reference sequence). The CDR3 consists of 16 residues. Trimming removed 4 bases from V and 8 bases from J; junction bases left unmatched: 12. The CDR3 loop is CASSYRLAALPDEQFF. In nucleotides, the CDR3 is TGTGCCAGCAGTTACAGACTAGCGGCCCTCCCCGATGAGCAGTTCTTC.

The rearrangement joins TRBV4-3 to TRBJ2-7; tentative D call: TRBD2 (6 bases). Germline-derived CDR1 and CDR2 are LGHNA and YSLEER. CDR3 length: 14 residues. V gave up 4 bases and J gave up 1 base, with 11 bases separating them. The CDR3: CASSRGGSSYEQYF. CDR3 sequence (DNA): TGCGCCAGCAGCCGTGGGGGGTCATCCTACGAGCAGTACTTC.

This chain connects TRBV9 to TRBJ2-1; 8 bases are shared with TRBD2. The germline V gene has CDR1 SGDLS and CDR2 YYNGEE. CDR3 length: 16 amino acids. Trimming took 0 bases from V and 2 from J; bases not matched to a gene: 4. CDR3 sequence (DNA): TGTGCCAGCAGCGTAGAGGGCGGGGGGACCTACAATGAGCAGTTCTTC. Translation gives CASSVEGGGTYNEQFF.

This chain joins TRBV29-1 and TRBJ1-1; no firm D call. Germline CDR1 is SQVTM and CDR2 is ANQGSEA. V lost 7 bases to trimming and J lost 5 bases, with 17 bases between them. The CDR3 is made up of 13 amino acids. The CDR3 spells CSGDRVRGTEAFF. CDR3 bases: TGCAGCGGTGATCGGGTCAGAGGAACTGAAGCTTTCTTT.

The chain employs TRBV6-5 and TRBJ2-7, with a weak D call TRBD1 (6 bases). This CDR3 is built from 15 residues. Between the trimmed V and J ends, which lost 4 bases and 3 bases, there was a span of 16 bases. Per the germline V gene, CDR1 is MNHEY and CDR2 is SVGAGI. CDR3 sequence (DNA): TGTGCCAGCAGTTCGCAGGGGTCCCCCAACTACGAGCAGTACTTC. Translating gives CASSSQGSPNYEQYF.

This chain joins TRBV29-1 and TRBJ1-1; 9 bases line up with TRBD1. In germline, CDR1 is SQVTM, CDR2 ANQGSEA. Trimming cost V 6 bases and J 5 bases; bases outside gene matches: 10. The CDR3 has 14 amino acids. The CDR3 region is CSVDKLQGATEAFF. The CDR3 DNA follows: TGCAGCGTCGACAAATTACAGGGGGCGACTGAAGCTTTCTTT.

This chain joins TRBV6-4 and TRBJ2-2; tentative D call: TRBD1 (5 bases). Germline V gene data show CDR1 as MRHNA and CDR2 as SNTAGT. The V gene lost 8 bases and the J gene lost 1 base, with 11 bases spanning the gap. The CDR3 runs 14 residues. The CDR3 DNA reads as TGTGCCAGCGGTGGGGCAAGGAACACCGGGGAGCTGTTTTTT. Translated: CASGGARNTGELFF.

The chain joins TRBV2 to TRBJ2-5; 9 nucleotides align to TRBD2. The CDR3 loop spans 14 amino acids. Germline V gene sequence: CDR1 SNHLY, CDR2 FYNNEI. V shed 3 bases and J 11 bases; nucleotides not matched to a gene: 10. The chain's CDR3 is CASSELAGRQEQYF. The CDR3 region has the DNA TGTGCCAGCAGTGAGCTAGCGGGAAGGCAAGAGCAGTACTTC.

V usage is TRBV5-4 and J usage is TRBJ1-3; D perhaps matches TRBD1 (6 bases). Trimming took 2 bases from V and 4 from J, leaving 19 bases between them. Germline CDR1 reads SGHNT; CDR2 reads YYREEE (reference sequence). The CDR3 covers 17 residues. CDR3 nucleotides: TGTGCCAGCAGCTTCGCGTCCCGGACAGCTAACGGAAACACCATATATTTT. This sequence encodes CASSFASRTANGNTIYF.

This rearrangement joins TRBV5-1 to TRBJ1-2, with D perhaps TRBD1 (6 bases). V was pared by 0 bases and J by 4 bases, with 13 bases between. The CDR3 sequence is 15 residues long. Germline V gene sequence: CDR1 SGHRS, CDR2 YFSETQ. In DNA, the CDR3 is TGCGCCAGCAGCTTGGAGTGGAACAGGGCCTATGGCTACACCTTC. It specifies CASSLEWNRAYGYTF.

This clone was seen only a few times. DNA for the CDR3: TGTGCCAGCCGTGGGGAGGGCATCCGGCCCCAGCATTTT. It yields the protein CASRGEGIRPQHF. The V call is TRBV6-1, the J call TRBJ1-5, with D unclear. The V end lost 8 bases, the J end lost 9 bases, and 17 bases lay between the germline ends. Germline V gene data show CDR1 as MNHNS and CDR2 as SASEGT. The CDR3 is 13 residues long.

The gene calls are TRBV15 and TRBJ2-5; 7 nucleotides match TRBD1. Germline V gene data show CDR1 as LNHNV and CDR2 as YYDKDF (reference sequence). The length of the CDR3 is 14 residues. Trimming at V came to 6 bases and at J to 2 bases, leaving 6 bases not matched to a gene. CDR3 coding DNA: TGTGCCACCAGACTACGACAGGGACAAGAGACCCAGTACTTC. Protein product: CATRLRQGQETQYF.

The chain uses TRBV27 and TRBJ1-1; the D gene is possibly TRBD1 (5 bases). The V gene lost 4 bases and the J gene lost 6 bases, with 9 bases spanning the gap. The CDR3 has 12 residues. Germline-derived CDR1 and CDR2 are MNHEY and SMNVEV (reference sequence). Here the CDR3 DNA reads TGTGCCAGCAGTTCGGACATGGCTGAAGCTTTCTTT. Encoded protein: CASSSDMAEAFF.

This clone was counted only a few times. The rearrangement joins TRBV5-4 to TRBJ1-1, with D hard to call. V was shortened by 7 bases and J by 0 bases, with 13 bases between the two germline ends. This CDR3 is built from 14 residues. Germline V lookup: CDR1 SGHNT, CDR2 YYREEE (reference sequence). The chain's CDR3 is CASWSGVMNTEAFF. The CDR3 nucleotides are TGTGCCAGCTGGAGCGGAGTCATGAACACTGAAGCTTTCTTT. The whole variable domain, filled in from reference TRBV5-4 and TRBJ1-1, reads ETGVTQSPTHLIKTRGQQVTLRCSSQSGHNTVSWYQQALGQGPQFIFQYYREEENGRGNFPPRFSGLQFPNYSSELNVNALELDDSALYLCASWSGVMNTEAFFGQGTRLTVV.

J is TRBJ2-3 and V is TRBV7-9; tentatively, D is TRBD2 (6 bases). V was pared by 5 bases and J by 10 bases, with 16 bases between. The CDR3 runs 13 residues. CDR1 SEHNR and CDR2 FQNEAQ come from the germline V gene (reference sequence). The chain's CDR3 is CASSPPGGIAQYF. Written as DNA, the CDR3 is TGTGCCAGCAGCCCGCCCGGCGGGATTGCGCAGTATTTT. The full variable domain, rest sourced from reference TRBV7-9 and TRBJ2-3, is DTGVSQNPRHKITKRGQNVTFRCDPISEHNRLYWYRQTLGQGPEFLTYFQNEAQLEKSRLLSDRFSAERPKGSFSTLEIQRTEQGDSAMYLCASSPPGGIAQYFGPGTRLTVL.

This clone is a singleton in its sample. The rearrangement uses TRBV2 and TRBJ2-7; the D gene is possibly TRBD2 (6 bases). Trimming removed 7 bases at V and 5 bases at J, with 15 bases between. In germline, CDR1 is SNHLY, CDR2 FYNNEI. The CDR3 runs 13 residues. CDR3 nucleotide sequence: TGTGCCAGCATGGGCCAGGGAGGTAACGAGCAGTACTTC. Translation gives CASMGQGGNEQYF.

For this clone: Other DNA sequences in the same sample also yield this CDR3. This sequence joins TRBV2 and TRBJ2-5, with D possibly matching TRBD2 (5 bases). Trimming stripped 1 base from V and 5 bases from J, with 5 bases between. CDR1 and CDR2 from the germline V gene are SNHLY and FYNNEI. CDR3 length: 12 residues. CDR3 bases: TGTGCCAGCAGTGAAGGCGGGGAGACCCAGTACTTC. The encoded protein is CASSEGGETQYF.

The chain links TRBV23-1 to TRBJ2-1, with 9 nucleotides matching TRBD1. TRBV23-1 is an ORF for which the function is uncertain. The CDR3 sequence is 14 residues long. V shed 7 bases, J shed 4 bases, and the junction held 5 bases outside the gene matches. CDR3 DNA: TGCGCCAGCAAGGACAGGGGCCCTTACAATGAGCAGTTCTTC. Protein product: CASKDRGPYNEQFF.

This chain connects TRBV14 to TRBJ2-7; TRBD2 matches at 7 bases. The germline CDR1 and CDR2 sequences are SGHDN and FVKESK. The trim removed 3 bases at V and 3 bases at J, leaving 8 bases unmatched. The CDR3 runs 15 residues. The CDR3 here is CASSQKLAPVYEQYF. In DNA, the CDR3 is TGTGCCAGCAGCCAGAAACTAGCGCCCGTCTACGAGCAGTACTTC.

This chain joins TRBV7-2 and TRBJ1-6, with D hard to call. Trimming took off 6 bases at V and 10 bases at J, with 10 bases between the two ends. The CDR3 contains 12 residues. Germline loops: CDR1 SGHTA, CDR2 FQGNSA. CDR3 nucleotide sequence: TGTGCCAGCAGGATACCGGGGTCACCCCTCCACTTT. It codes for CASRIPGSPLHF.

The V call is TRBV4-3, the J call TRBJ2-5; TRBD2 matches 7 bases. CDR1 LGHNA and CDR2 YSLEER come from the germline V gene. The J segment lost 2 bases and the V segment lost 1 base, leaving 7 bases of the junction unmatched. The CDR3 length is 16 residues. DNA for the CDR3: TGCGCCAGCAGCCAAGGAGCGGGACCAGTACAAGAGACCCAGTACTTC. Translation: CASSQGAGPVQETQYF.

This chain links TRBV19 with TRBJ1-5; D remains ambiguous. Trimming removed 4 bases at V and 2 bases at J, with 12 bases between. The germline CDR1 and CDR2 sequences are LNHDA and SQIVND (reference sequence). The length of the CDR3 is 15 residues. The CDR3 loop is CASSTAGNGNQPQHF. CDR3 DNA: TGTGCCAGTAGTACTGCGGGGAACGGCAATCAGCCCCAGCATTTT.